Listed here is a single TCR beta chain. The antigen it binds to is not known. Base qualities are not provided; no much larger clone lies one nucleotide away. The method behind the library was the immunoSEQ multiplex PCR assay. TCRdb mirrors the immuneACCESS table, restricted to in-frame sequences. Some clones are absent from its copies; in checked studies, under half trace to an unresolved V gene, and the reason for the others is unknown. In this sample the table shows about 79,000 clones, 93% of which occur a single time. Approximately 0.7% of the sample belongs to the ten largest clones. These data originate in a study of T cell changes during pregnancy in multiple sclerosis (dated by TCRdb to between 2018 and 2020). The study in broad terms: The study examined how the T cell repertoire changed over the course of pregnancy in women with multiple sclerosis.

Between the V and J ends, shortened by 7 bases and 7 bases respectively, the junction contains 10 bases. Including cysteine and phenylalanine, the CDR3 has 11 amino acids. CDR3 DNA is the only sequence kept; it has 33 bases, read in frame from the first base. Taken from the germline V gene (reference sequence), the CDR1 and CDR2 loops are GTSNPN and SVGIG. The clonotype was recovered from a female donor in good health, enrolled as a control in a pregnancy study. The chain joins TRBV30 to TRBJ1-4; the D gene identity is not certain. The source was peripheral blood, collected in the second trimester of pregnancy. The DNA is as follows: TGTGCCTTTTACCGGGGTGAAAAACTGTTTTTT. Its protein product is CAFYRGEKLFF.